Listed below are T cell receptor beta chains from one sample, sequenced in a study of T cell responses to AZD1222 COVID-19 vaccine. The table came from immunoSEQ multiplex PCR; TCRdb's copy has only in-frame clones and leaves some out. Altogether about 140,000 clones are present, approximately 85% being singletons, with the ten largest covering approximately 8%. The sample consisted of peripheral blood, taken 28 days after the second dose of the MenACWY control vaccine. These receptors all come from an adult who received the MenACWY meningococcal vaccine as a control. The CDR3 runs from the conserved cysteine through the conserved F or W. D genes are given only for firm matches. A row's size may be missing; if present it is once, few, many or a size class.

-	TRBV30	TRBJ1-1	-	CAWSRDAGTEAFF	TGTGCCTGGAGCCGGGACGCCGGGACTGAAGCTTTCTTT
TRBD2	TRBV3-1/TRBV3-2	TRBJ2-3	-	CASSQALAGGADTQYF	TGTGCCAGCAGCCAAGCCCTAGCGGGAGGCGCAGATACGCAGTATTTT
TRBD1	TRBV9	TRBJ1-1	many	CASSETGVHTEAFF	TGTGCCAGCAGCGAGACAGGGGTCCACACTGAAGCTTTCTTT
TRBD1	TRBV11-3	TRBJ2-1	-	CASLSEGQAFDEQFF	TGTGCCAGTCTTTCTGAGGGACAGGCTTTTGATGAGCAGTTCTTC
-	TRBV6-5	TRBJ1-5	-	CASSTTSNQPQHF	TGTGCCAGCAGTACGACGAGCAATCAGCCCCAGCATTTT
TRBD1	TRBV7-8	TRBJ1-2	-	CASSLGRTGNYGYTF	TGTGCCAGCAGCTTAGGCCGGACAGGGAACTATGGCTACACCTTC
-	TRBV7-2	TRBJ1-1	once	CASSLSARALTEAFF	TGTGCCAGCAGCTTAAGCGCCAGGGCCCTCACTGAAGCTTTCTTT
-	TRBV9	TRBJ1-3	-	CASSFGGTSNSGNTIYF	TGTGCCAGCAGCTTTGGAGGGACTTCAAACTCTGGAAACACCATATATTTT
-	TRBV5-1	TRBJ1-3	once	CASSLDRPSGNTIYF	TGCGCCAGCAGCTTGGACAGGCCATCTGGAAACACCATATATTTT
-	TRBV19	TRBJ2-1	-	CASSMLVNRGFPSGRNEQFF	TGTGCCAGTAGTATGCTGGTTAACAGAGGTTTTCCGTCGGGGAGGAATGAGCAGTTCTTC
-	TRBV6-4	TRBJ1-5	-	CASLLGGQKGNQPQHF	TGTGCCAGCCTTCTAGGAGGACAAAAAGGCAATCAGCCCCAGCATTTT
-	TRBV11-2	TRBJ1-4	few	CASRKAFSANEKLFF	TGTGCCAGCAGGAAGGCCTTTTCCGCGAATGAAAAACTGTTTTTT
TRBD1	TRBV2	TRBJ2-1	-	CARRGQGYNEQFF	TGTGCCAGGAGGGGACAGGGTTACAATGAGCAGTTCTTC
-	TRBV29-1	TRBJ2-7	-	CSVGREREQYF	TGCAGCGTTGGACGGGAACGGGAGCAGTACTTC
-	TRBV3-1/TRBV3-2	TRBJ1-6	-	CASSPTGNSPLHF	TGTGCCAGCAGCCCCACTGGAAATTCACCCCTCCACTTT
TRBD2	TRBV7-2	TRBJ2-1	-	CASSLAASGSYNEQFF	TGTGCCAGCAGCTTAGCCGCTAGCGGGAGTTACAATGAGCAGTTCTTC
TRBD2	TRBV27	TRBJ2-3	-	CASSLFSGRVTDTQYF	TGTGCCAGCAGTTTATTTTCCGGGAGGGTAACAGATACGCAGTATTTT
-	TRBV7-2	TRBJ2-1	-	CASSLRAGSYNEQFF	TGTGCCAGCAGTTTAAGGGCCGGGAGCTACAATGAGCAGTTCTTC
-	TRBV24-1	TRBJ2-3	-	CATSEPRQGTDTQYF	TGTGCCACCAGTGAACCCCGACAGGGCACAGATACGCAGTATTTT
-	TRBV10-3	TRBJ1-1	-	CAISEGGVLTEAFF	TGTGCCATCTCCGAAGGGGGTGTCCTCACTGAAGCTTTCTTT
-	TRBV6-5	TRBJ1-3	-	CASRRDSTGNTIYF	TGTGCCAGCAGACGTGACTCTACTGGAAACACCATATATTTT
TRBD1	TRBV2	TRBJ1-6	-	CASSGGTAGNSPLHF	TGTGCCAGCAGTGGGGGGACAGCGGGTAATTCACCCCTCCACTTT
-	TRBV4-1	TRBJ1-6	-	CASSQEAVLNSPLHF	TGCGCCAGCAGCCAAGAGGCAGTCTTGAATTCACCCCTCCACTTT
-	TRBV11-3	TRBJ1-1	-	CASSSDTNTEAFF	TGTGCCAGCAGCTCAGATACGAACACTGAAGCTTTCTTT
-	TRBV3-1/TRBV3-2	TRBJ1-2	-	CASSPSGRSHYGYTF	TGTGCCAGCAGCCCCAGTGGGCGGAGCCATTATGGCTACACCTTC
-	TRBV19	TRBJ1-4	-	CASGREEKLFF	TGTGCCAGCGGCCGAGAGGAAAAACTGTTTTTT
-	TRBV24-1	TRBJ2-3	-	CATSPTFREDTQYF	TGTGCCACCAGTCCCACGTTTCGTGAAGATACGCAGTATTTT
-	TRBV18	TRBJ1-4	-	CASSDYRESGEKLFF	TGTGCCAGCTCCGACTACAGGGAAAGTGGGGAAAAACTGTTTTTT
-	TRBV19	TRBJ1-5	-	CASRLGLNSNQPQHF	TGTGCCAGTAGGCTCGGATTGAATAGCAATCAGCCCCAGCATTTT
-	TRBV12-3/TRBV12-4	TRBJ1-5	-	CASSGADRQPQHF	TGTGCCAGCAGTGGGGCAGACCGCCAGCCCCAGCATTTT
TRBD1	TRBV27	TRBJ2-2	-	CASSLPPGQGATGELFF	TGTGCCAGCAGTTTACCACCGGGACAGGGGGCTACCGGGGAGCTGTTTTTT
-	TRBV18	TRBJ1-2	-	CASANRAEGGYTF	TGTGCCAGCGCTAATCGGGCAGAGGGAGGCTACACCTTC
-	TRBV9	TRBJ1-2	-	CASSVDSLPNYGYTF	TGTGCCAGCAGCGTCGACAGCCTCCCTAACTATGGCTACACCTTC
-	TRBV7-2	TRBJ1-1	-	CASSPRSRTGEAFF	TGTGCCAGCAGCCCCCGTAGCAGAACAGGTGAAGCTTTCTTT
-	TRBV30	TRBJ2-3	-	CAWSVGGRDADTQYF	TGTGCCTGGAGTGTAGGGGGGAGAGACGCAGATACGCAGTATTTT
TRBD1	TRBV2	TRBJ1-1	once	CASSDRGDTEAFF	TGTGCCAGCAGCGACAGGGGGGACACTGAAGCTTTCTTT
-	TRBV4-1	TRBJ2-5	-	CASSQRQETQYF	TGCGCCAGCAGCCAAAGACAAGAGACCCAGTACTTC
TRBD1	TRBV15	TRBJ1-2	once	CATSTGTGNGYTF	TGTGCCACCAGCACTGGGACAGGGAATGGCTACACCTTC
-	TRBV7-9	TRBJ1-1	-	CASSFAMNTEAFF	TGTGCCAGCAGCTTCGCCATGAACACTGAAGCTTTCTTT
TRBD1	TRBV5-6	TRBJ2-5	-	CASSFRMARGQETQYF	TGTGCCAGCAGCTTCAGGATGGCCAGGGGGCAAGAGACCCAGTACTTC
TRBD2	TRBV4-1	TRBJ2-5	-	CASSQDVAGRETQYF	TGCGCCAGCAGCCAAGATGTAGCGGGGAGGGAGACCCAGTACTTC